Below are 11 T cell receptor beta chains sequenced from a single sample in a study of T cells in pancreatic ductal adenocarcinoma. Measured with immunoSEQ multiplex PCR; TCRdb has only the in-frame clones, and not every one. The sample shows roughly 16,000 clones, about nine tenths of them seen only once. Selected pancreatic ductal adenocarcinoma patients had undergone surgery without neoadjuvant therapy. Sequenced material: PBMCs. These receptors all stem from a human donor with pancreatic ductal adenocarcinoma.

The rearrangement joins TRBV28 to TRBJ1-2; D is unresolved. CDR1 and CDR2 (germline): MDHEN, SYDVKM. With 9 bases removed from V and 7 bases from J, the gap between germline ends came to 18 bases. The CDR3 sequence is 13 residues long. This CDR3 is CASSRATSPGYTF. As DNA, the CDR3 is TGTGCCAGTAGCAGAGCCACCTCTCCTGGCTACACCTTC.

The V call is TRBV11-1, the J call TRBJ2-3, with 10 bases matching TRBD2. Trimming took 3 bases from V and 0 from J; bases not matched to a gene: 3. Germline V CDR1 and CDR2: SGHAT, FQDESV (reference sequence). The CDR3 consists of 16 residues. CDR3 sequence reads: CASSFASGGSTDTQYF. The CDR3 bases are TGTGCCAGCAGCTTCGCTAGCGGGGGTAGCACAGATACGCAGTATTTT.

V usage is TRBV4-2 and J usage is TRBJ2-3, with 11 bases lining up with TRBD2. J was trimmed by 7 bases and V by 1 base; bases with no gene match: 10. In germline, CDR1 is LGHNA, CDR2 YNFKEQ. The CDR3 is 17 amino acids. The CDR3: CASSQVGTSGVINTQYF. The CDR3 DNA is TGTGCCAGCAGCCAAGTAGGGACTAGCGGAGTGATTAATACGCAGTATTTT.

The chain links TRBV7-2 to TRBJ1-4; D is perhaps TRBD1 (6 bases). The ends were cut back, 5 bases at V and 8 bases at J, with 18 bases in the middle. The V gene's germline CDR1 is SGHTA and CDR2 FQGNSA. The CDR3 has 15 residues. CDR3 coding DNA: TGTGCCAGCAGCGTCCGGCGGGGGGCTGGGGAAAAACTGTTTTTT. This translates into CASSVRRGAGEKLFF. The full variable domain, rest sourced from reference TRBV7-2 and TRBJ1-4, is GAGVSQSPSNKVTEKGKDVELRCDPISGHTALYWYRQSLGQGLEFLIYFQGNSAPDKSGLPSDRFSAERTGGSVSTLTIQRTQQEDSAVYLCASSVRRGAGEKLFFGSGTQLSVL.

V gene TRBV16 combines with J gene TRBJ1-6; possible D gene TRBD1, 5 bases. V lost 4 bases and J lost 9, with 16 bases in between. The CDR3 spans 15 residues. CDR1 KGHSY and CDR2 FQNENV come from the germline V gene. As DNA, the CDR3 is TGTGCCAGCAGCCTGGGACTGACCCTTGGTTCACCCCTCCACTTT. Its translation is CASSLGLTLGSPLHF.

A remark on this clone: One junction end disagrees with the germline gene, perhaps due to a read error. Other DNA sequences from this sample encode an identical CDR3 as well. The V call is TRBV7-9, the J call TRBJ2-3, with 9 bases aligning to TRBD1. Germline V lookup: CDR1 SEHNR, CDR2 FQNEAQ (reference sequence). The CDR3 totals 15 residues. In DNA form, the CDR3 reads TGTGCCAGCAGCTTAGGACAGGGGGGCACCGATACGCAGTATTTT. It is translated as CASSLGQGGTDTQYF.

This chain joins TRBV6-5 and TRBJ1-3; weak D call: TRBD1 (6 bases). Germline V CDR1 and CDR2: MNHEY, SVGAGI. The ends were cut back, 6 bases at V and 2 bases at J, with 11 bases in the middle. The CDR3 is 14 residues long. Here the CDR3 reads CASRRGQTGNTIYF. For the CDR3, the DNA is TGTGCCAGCAGGAGAGGACAGACTGGAAACACCATATATTTT.

The V gene is TRBV27, the J gene TRBJ1-6; 9 bases match TRBD1. The CDR3 loop spans 15 amino acids. The V and J ends lost 5 bases and 4 bases, in that order; junction bases with no gene match: 3. Germline-derived CDR1 and CDR2 are MNHEY and SMNVEV (reference sequence). The CDR3 nucleotides read TGTGCCAGCAGTACCGGACAGGGGTATAATTCACCCCTCCACTTT. Encoded protein: CASSTGQGYNSPLHF.

In this sample, this clone turned up once. This sequence joins TRBV5-1 and TRBJ2-7, with TRBD2 matching over 10 bases. V lost 0 bases and J lost 3; bases outside the gene matches: 0. The germline V gene has CDR1 SGHRS and CDR2 YFSETQ. The CDR3 contains 14 residues. The CDR3 reads CASSLASGGYEQYF. The DNA of the CDR3 is TGCGCCAGCAGCTTGGCTAGCGGGGGCTACGAGCAGTACTTC.

This chain links TRBV7-2 with TRBJ2-7, with 8 bases that match TRBD2. V trimming: 5 bases; J trimming: 3 bases; junction bases outside the gene matches: 3. The germline gives CDR1 SGHTA, CDR2 FQGNSA. The CDR3 has 13 residues. CDR3 region: CASSQGLGYEQYF. CDR3 coding DNA: TGTGCCAGCAGCCAGGGACTAGGCTACGAGCAGTACTTC.

The chain employs TRBV25-1 and TRBJ2-1, with no clear D. Per the germline V gene, CDR1 is MGHDK and CDR2 is SYGVNS. This CDR3 comprises 13 residues. V dropped 5 bases and J dropped 5 bases, with 10 bases sitting between them. Here the CDR3 reads CASSLQANNEQFF. The CDR3 DNA follows: TGTGCCAGCAGTCTGCAGGCGAACAATGAGCAGTTCTTC.